This is a list of T cell receptor beta chains from one sample in a study of T cell responses to AZD1222 COVID-19 vaccine. Libraries were prepared by immunoSEQ multiplex PCR; TCRdb keeps only in-frame clonotypes and omits some of them. The sample yields 140,000 or so clones, roughly 90% seen once. Material: peripheral blood, obtained 28 days after the second dose of the MenACWY control vaccine. The receptors were sampled from an adult who received the MenACWY meningococcal vaccine as a control. CDR3s leave out the opening cysteine and the closing phenylalanine or tryptophan. Rows may omit the clone size; those that give it use once, few, many or a size class.

abundance	v_gene	j_gene	CDR3aa
-	TRBV5-5	TRBJ2-7	ASSLDLGMGSHEQY
-	TRBV9	TRBJ2-7	ASSAGWVAGDYEQY
few	TRBV7-2	TRBJ1-1	ASSPSGTANTEAF
-	TRBV7-9	TRBJ2-7	ASSHEGRTYEQY
few	TRBV29-1	TRBJ2-4	SVEEGGIQY
-	TRBV3-1/TRBV3-2	TRBJ1-2	ASSQGWYGYT
-	TRBV24-1	TRBJ1-2	ATSDVPVGATEGYT
-	TRBV7-2	TRBJ1-2	ASSSQTANYGYT
-	TRBV7-2	TRBJ2-7	ASSLGGATAYEQY
once	TRBV5-6	TRBJ2-7	ASSMGQPDEQY
-	TRBV5-1	TRBJ2-7	ASSVGQGNREQY
-	TRBV4-3	TRBJ2-7	ASSQNLAGAIYEQY
few	TRBV27	TRBJ1-6	ASRPVDSAYSPLH
-	TRBV7-3	TRBJ1-3	ASSLMSQGPGNTIY
-	TRBV24-1	TRBJ1-1	ATSDGISAF
-	TRBV19	TRBJ1-2	ASSIGTGASYGYT
-	TRBV7-8	TRBJ2-5	ASSLVRVLETQY
-	TRBV7-2	TRBJ1-6	ASSLRDRDSPLH
-	TRBV9	TRBJ1-1	ASRQGGMNTEAF
-	TRBV2	TRBJ2-7	ASGQGANEQY
-	TRBV27	TRBJ2-6	ASRSTGSGANVLT
-	TRBV24-1	TRBJ1-4	ATSDSSGTAYEKLF
-	TRBV7-7	TRBJ1-4	ASSSSGGRNEKLF
-	TRBV28	TRBJ2-1	ASNPGRARNEQF
-	TRBV4-1	TRBJ1-4	ASSPHLGYATNEKLF
-	TRBV7-9	TRBJ2-3	ASSPKGPDTQY
-	TRBV3-1/TRBV3-2	TRBJ2-1	ASSQVWASGRDEQF
-	TRBV11-2	TRBJ2-2	ASSSRQGARPGELF
-	TRBV9	TRBJ1-1	ASSKAAPDTEAF
-	TRBV7-8	TRBJ1-1	ASSSFHGDTEAF
-	TRBV6-2/TRBV6-3	TRBJ1-3	ASSRQGPRSGNTIY
-	TRBV9	TRBJ1-2	ASSGGQDLWDGYT
once	TRBV6-1	TRBJ1-2	ASSETGYYGYT
-	TRBV5-1	TRBJ2-7	ASSFASGAYEQY
few	TRBV5-4	TRBJ2-2	ASSRGRARTGELF
-	TRBV12-3/TRBV12-4	TRBJ1-2	ASSREANYGYT
-	TRBV10-3	TRBJ1-6	AIRAGDNSPLH
-	TRBV5-4	TRBJ2-4	ASSSNLGGLAKNIQY
-	TRBV28	TRBJ1-4	ASSYLGLGEKLF
-	TRBV7-6	TRBJ1-1	ASSLVVPGRGDTEAF
-	TRBV6-5	TRBJ2-3	ASNLAGSDTQY
once	TRBV19	TRBJ2-1	ASSTGTAYNEQF
once	TRBV5-1	TRBJ2-3	ASSLTSAPDTQY
-	TRBV7-2	TRBJ2-1	ASSLVAGPYNEQF
-	TRBV6-2/TRBV6-3	TRBJ1-2	ASSYPAGPYGYT
-	TRBV3-1/TRBV3-2	TRBJ2-1	ASSPWTGNEQF
-	TRBV5-4	TRBJ2-2	ASSPNLLAGGTGELF
-	TRBV3-1/TRBV3-2	TRBJ2-3	ASSQGTSDTQY